Described below is a single TCR beta chain sequence and its context. Generated by immunoSEQ multiplex PCR, the TCRdb table keeps only in-frame clones and is missing some. The top ten clones hold 0.5% to 0.6% of a sample with 52,000 or so clones, 70% to 90% of them seen once. This specimen belongs to a study of T cell changes during pregnancy in multiple sclerosis. V shed 4 bases, J shed 3 bases, and the junction held 10 bases outside the gene matches. The CDR3 has 18 amino acids. CDR1 MNHNS and CDR2 SASEGT come from the germline V gene. The receptor comes from a female donor with multiple sclerosis, enrolled in a pregnancy study. V is TRBV6-1 and J is TRBJ1-3; 12 bases fit TRBD1. The source material was CD4+ T cells from peripheral blood mononuclear cells, sampled in the first trimester of pregnancy. The CDR3 spells CASSGGQGALGGGNTIYF. DNA for the CDR3: TGTGCCAGCAGTGGGGGACAGGGGGCCCTTGGTGGTGGAAACACCATATATTTT.